What follows describes a single T cell receptor (beta chain). This clone's antigen is unknown. In the germline V gene, CDR1 corresponds to SGHVS and CDR2 to FQNEAQ. There are 15 amino acids in the CDR3, from cysteine to phenylalanine inclusive. Of the read, only the CDR3 DNA is kept; its 45 bases are in frame from base 1. V is pared back by 0 bases and J by 3 bases, with 9 bases lying between the germline termini. The cohort consisted of more than 650 healthy bone marrow donors. At the time of sampling, all cohort members were nominally healthy, though unrecorded immune exposures were likely present. The donor tested CMV seronegative and was one of the 352 seronegative cohort members. Every donor gave a peripheral blood sample, and the peripheral blood mononuclear cells from that sample were used for TCR beta sequencing. Genomic DNA was extracted from the blood cell samples with the Qiagen DNeasy Blood Extraction Kit.

The sample originates from a study of cytomegalovirus exposure and HLA in healthy donors listed by TCRdb under 2017. Regarding the study in general: An earlier analysis of approximately 640 of the donors reported about 250 Gb of sequence data and some 120 million unique TCR beta sequences from approximately 180 million T cells. Among around 400 genotyped donors of the cohort, an average of around 250,000 unique TCR beta nucleotide sequences was sequenced per donor, of which 15% to 20% were non-productive. Donor age, sex, ethnicity and CMV serostatus were compiled together with the repertoire data. The T cell repertoires of around 730 subjects were profiled by immunosequencing and related to cytomegalovirus serostatus. Of the roughly 400 genotyped donors, 70% to 90% were placed in the genetic ancestry cluster associated with self-reported Caucasian donors. In addition to the first cohort of 650 to 750 subjects, a separate validation cohort of 100 to 150 different subjects was used. In a later genetic analysis, genome-wide SNP genotypes for about three fifths of the 666 donors were used, and that subset was treated as a discovery cohort. HLA typing included class I and class II loci at four-digit resolution. High-throughput TCR immunosequencing, statistical association of individual TCRs with disease status, and machine learning were combined to predict cytomegalovirus infection status. In a later analysis, previously published TCR beta repertoires from 550 to 700 donors were re-analyzed and high-resolution HLA genotyping was added so that TCR occurrence patterns could be studied. The study aimed to test whether signatures of past pathogen exposure could be identified by cataloging public T cell receptors. Roughly five DR-DQ haplotypes were treated as single units for association and clustering because of strong linkage in the cohort. All discovery cohort repertoires had been generated using a single sequencing platform. Roughly 300 gigabases of sequencing data and 91 million or so unique TCR sequences made up an early release that covered under 750 HLA-typed donors. Typing coverage differed by locus: A, B, C, DRB1 and DQB1 were typed in roughly 620-630 donors, DQA1 in 522, DPA1 in around 600, and DPB1 in 472. In an earlier analysis of 500 to 650 of the donors, high-throughput TCR beta sequencing was used to judge whether each TCR beta V gene segment behaved as functional or pseudogenic. Rather than using new phenotypic data, the later analysis identified candidate immune exposures from TCR beta sequences and from how often those sequences occurred across donors.

The research as a whole found: A further reported finding was that TCR beta sequences accurately predicted the HLA-A and HLA-B alleles for most subjects in the first cohort. Seventeen rarely observed V segments, including chromosome 9 orphons, were excluded from the earlier analysis of approximately 500 of the donors because counts were too low. Linkage disequilibrium might explain the correlated functional status among segregating V segments, but an unknown experimental factor could not be excluded. A later analysis found that TCR association rates varied across HLA loci, with DRB1 alleles showing the most associated TCRs and HLA-C alleles the fewest. In this cohort, only TCR beta chains were sequenced, and detectable features were limited by the absence of alpha or paired-chain data. An association between a missense DCLRE1C variant and V-gene and J-gene trimming of TCR beta chains was found in a later genetic analysis and replicated in an independent cohort. In an earlier analysis of more than 450 of the donors, most TCR beta V segments were observed in productive rearrangements about 87% or about 30% of the time, broadly matching IMGT annotations. Compared with equally common non-associated chains, HLA-associated TCR beta chains in a later analysis were more clonally expanded and had lower generation probabilities. Because HLA typing was unavailable for some donors at each locus, only the typed subset was used in association tests. While some public TCRs were present in many individuals, most TCR sequences turned up only very rarely across donors. The classifier was reported to diagnose cytomegalovirus status with high specificity and sensitivity in both the original and validation cohorts. The authors suggested that the approach could potentially be generalized to other disease states and immunological phenotypes. The only immune exposure information available for the cohort was CMV serostatus. The study gave a list of over 150 TCR beta chains associated with cytomegalovirus. A cluster of highly shared sequence variants was judged likely to represent a technical artifact of the sequencing pipeline. Several of the top co-occurrence clusters appeared to be linked to parvovirus B19, influenza, CMV and Epstein-Barr virus, according to a later analysis. The 87-base-pair reads could not distinguish some IMGT-functional V segments, including TRBV6-2 and TRBV6-3, so those segments were excluded. When HLA alleles, especially DR and DQ, strongly co-occurred, TCR associations were difficult to assign to individual alleles. Sequencing depth was assumed to be roughly uniform across donors in the presence/absence analyses, though that assumption may not hold. In vitro tests confirmed that a few of the cytomegalovirus-associated TCR beta chains recognize cytomegalovirus antigens. At a false discovery rate of 0.05, a later analysis linked some 18,000 TCR beta sequences to specific HLA alleles. In a later analysis, most CMV-associated TCR beta chains were found to appear HLA-restricted, with HLA associations seemingly driven largely by CMV exposure. Compared with the approximately 700-donor mean, donors in an Asian-associated ancestry cluster had fewer N-insertions in productive TCRs, according to a later genetic analysis.

The library was built by means of the immunoSEQ multiplex PCR assay. For the multiplex PCR, a mixture combining 60 forward primers for TCR Vbeta segments and 13 reverse primers for TCR Jbeta segments was used. Amplification of the CDR3 region of rearranged TCR beta genes was performed with a multiplex PCR assay on genomic DNA. On the Illumina HiSeq System, the amplified TCR beta libraries were sequenced as 87-base-pair reads. In the paper's pipeline: In a later analysis, tens of millions of unique TCR beta chains were counted across the approximately 620 repertoires, and about 9.9 million of these chains were shared by at least two donors. Raw reads were error-corrected and collapsed into unique sequences by a nearest-neighbor algorithm in which closely related sequences were merged to remove PCR and sequencing errors. CDR3 sequences were aligned to IMGT reference sequences to assign V, D and J gene segments. Each retained sequence needed at least a six-nucleotide match to both a V gene segment and a J gene segment. Rearrangements were called productive when the CDR3 lacked stop codons and stayed in frame with V and J; all others were non-productive. CDR3 was defined by IMGT convention, running from the second conserved V-encoded cysteine to the conserved J-encoded phenylalanine. Sequences without an unambiguous match to a single V gene segment were excluded from the earlier analysis of about 600 of the donors. In an earlier analysis of a few hundred of the donors, V segments were called functional above 56.7% productive rearrangements and were called segregating when the between-donor standard deviation exceeded 5%. A statistical classification framework was built to diagnose cytomegalovirus status from the catalog of TCR beta chain sequences. In a later analysis, V and J genes were assigned by comparing TCR nucleotide sequences against IMGT/GENE-DB human TR gene sequences. Using the TCRdist pipeline, a later analysis assigned CDR3 sequences along with most-parsimonious VDJ recombination scenarios. In a later analysis, every TCR beta chain was defined by the combination of its CDR3 amino acid sequence and its V-gene family, and reads without a unique V-gene family were dropped. A later analysis removed 500 to 650 highly shared, low-generation-probability nucleotide sequences to deal with suspected cross-contamination and a sequencing artifact. For each public chain, a later analysis derived a clonal expansion index from normalized ranks of inferred template counts within each repertoire. A later analysis computed generation probabilities with a VDJ recombination model fitted to out-of-frame rearrangements, and checked the results against IGoR. In a later analysis, hypergeometric tests were used to score TCR-TCR, TCR-HLA and TCR-CMV co-occurrence, with a repertoire-size bias correction applied to TCR pairs. In a later analysis, false discovery rates were estimated by permuting HLA or CMV assignments 20 times. A later analysis grouped co-occurring TCRs with DBSCAN, adding TCRdist sequence similarity when clustering within HLA-allele-positive subsets. For co-occurrence clustering, repertoires with fewer than 30,000 or more than 120,000 public chains were excluded, along with about five repertoires with anomalous nucleotide sharing. Imported from immuneACCESS, the table was reduced by TCRdb to in-frame sequences with V and J called. These copies leave out some clones; in studies compared against another copy, an unresolved V gene accounts for under half, and the cause of the remainder is not known. From that table come the V and J calls and clone size; the DNA was used to work out D and trimming. For this sample, the table gives over 150,000 clones. Around 0.7% of the sample is held by the ten biggest clonotypes.

The rearrangement combines TRBV7-8 with TRBJ1-3; tentative D gene TRBD1, with 6 bases matching. The sequence came from a boy between 10 and 17 years old in good health and CMV-seronegative. Source material: PBMCs. The CDR3 protein is CASSLAWTVGNTIYF. The DNA sequence is TGTGCCAGCAGCTTAGCGTGGACAGTTGGAAACACCATATATTTT.